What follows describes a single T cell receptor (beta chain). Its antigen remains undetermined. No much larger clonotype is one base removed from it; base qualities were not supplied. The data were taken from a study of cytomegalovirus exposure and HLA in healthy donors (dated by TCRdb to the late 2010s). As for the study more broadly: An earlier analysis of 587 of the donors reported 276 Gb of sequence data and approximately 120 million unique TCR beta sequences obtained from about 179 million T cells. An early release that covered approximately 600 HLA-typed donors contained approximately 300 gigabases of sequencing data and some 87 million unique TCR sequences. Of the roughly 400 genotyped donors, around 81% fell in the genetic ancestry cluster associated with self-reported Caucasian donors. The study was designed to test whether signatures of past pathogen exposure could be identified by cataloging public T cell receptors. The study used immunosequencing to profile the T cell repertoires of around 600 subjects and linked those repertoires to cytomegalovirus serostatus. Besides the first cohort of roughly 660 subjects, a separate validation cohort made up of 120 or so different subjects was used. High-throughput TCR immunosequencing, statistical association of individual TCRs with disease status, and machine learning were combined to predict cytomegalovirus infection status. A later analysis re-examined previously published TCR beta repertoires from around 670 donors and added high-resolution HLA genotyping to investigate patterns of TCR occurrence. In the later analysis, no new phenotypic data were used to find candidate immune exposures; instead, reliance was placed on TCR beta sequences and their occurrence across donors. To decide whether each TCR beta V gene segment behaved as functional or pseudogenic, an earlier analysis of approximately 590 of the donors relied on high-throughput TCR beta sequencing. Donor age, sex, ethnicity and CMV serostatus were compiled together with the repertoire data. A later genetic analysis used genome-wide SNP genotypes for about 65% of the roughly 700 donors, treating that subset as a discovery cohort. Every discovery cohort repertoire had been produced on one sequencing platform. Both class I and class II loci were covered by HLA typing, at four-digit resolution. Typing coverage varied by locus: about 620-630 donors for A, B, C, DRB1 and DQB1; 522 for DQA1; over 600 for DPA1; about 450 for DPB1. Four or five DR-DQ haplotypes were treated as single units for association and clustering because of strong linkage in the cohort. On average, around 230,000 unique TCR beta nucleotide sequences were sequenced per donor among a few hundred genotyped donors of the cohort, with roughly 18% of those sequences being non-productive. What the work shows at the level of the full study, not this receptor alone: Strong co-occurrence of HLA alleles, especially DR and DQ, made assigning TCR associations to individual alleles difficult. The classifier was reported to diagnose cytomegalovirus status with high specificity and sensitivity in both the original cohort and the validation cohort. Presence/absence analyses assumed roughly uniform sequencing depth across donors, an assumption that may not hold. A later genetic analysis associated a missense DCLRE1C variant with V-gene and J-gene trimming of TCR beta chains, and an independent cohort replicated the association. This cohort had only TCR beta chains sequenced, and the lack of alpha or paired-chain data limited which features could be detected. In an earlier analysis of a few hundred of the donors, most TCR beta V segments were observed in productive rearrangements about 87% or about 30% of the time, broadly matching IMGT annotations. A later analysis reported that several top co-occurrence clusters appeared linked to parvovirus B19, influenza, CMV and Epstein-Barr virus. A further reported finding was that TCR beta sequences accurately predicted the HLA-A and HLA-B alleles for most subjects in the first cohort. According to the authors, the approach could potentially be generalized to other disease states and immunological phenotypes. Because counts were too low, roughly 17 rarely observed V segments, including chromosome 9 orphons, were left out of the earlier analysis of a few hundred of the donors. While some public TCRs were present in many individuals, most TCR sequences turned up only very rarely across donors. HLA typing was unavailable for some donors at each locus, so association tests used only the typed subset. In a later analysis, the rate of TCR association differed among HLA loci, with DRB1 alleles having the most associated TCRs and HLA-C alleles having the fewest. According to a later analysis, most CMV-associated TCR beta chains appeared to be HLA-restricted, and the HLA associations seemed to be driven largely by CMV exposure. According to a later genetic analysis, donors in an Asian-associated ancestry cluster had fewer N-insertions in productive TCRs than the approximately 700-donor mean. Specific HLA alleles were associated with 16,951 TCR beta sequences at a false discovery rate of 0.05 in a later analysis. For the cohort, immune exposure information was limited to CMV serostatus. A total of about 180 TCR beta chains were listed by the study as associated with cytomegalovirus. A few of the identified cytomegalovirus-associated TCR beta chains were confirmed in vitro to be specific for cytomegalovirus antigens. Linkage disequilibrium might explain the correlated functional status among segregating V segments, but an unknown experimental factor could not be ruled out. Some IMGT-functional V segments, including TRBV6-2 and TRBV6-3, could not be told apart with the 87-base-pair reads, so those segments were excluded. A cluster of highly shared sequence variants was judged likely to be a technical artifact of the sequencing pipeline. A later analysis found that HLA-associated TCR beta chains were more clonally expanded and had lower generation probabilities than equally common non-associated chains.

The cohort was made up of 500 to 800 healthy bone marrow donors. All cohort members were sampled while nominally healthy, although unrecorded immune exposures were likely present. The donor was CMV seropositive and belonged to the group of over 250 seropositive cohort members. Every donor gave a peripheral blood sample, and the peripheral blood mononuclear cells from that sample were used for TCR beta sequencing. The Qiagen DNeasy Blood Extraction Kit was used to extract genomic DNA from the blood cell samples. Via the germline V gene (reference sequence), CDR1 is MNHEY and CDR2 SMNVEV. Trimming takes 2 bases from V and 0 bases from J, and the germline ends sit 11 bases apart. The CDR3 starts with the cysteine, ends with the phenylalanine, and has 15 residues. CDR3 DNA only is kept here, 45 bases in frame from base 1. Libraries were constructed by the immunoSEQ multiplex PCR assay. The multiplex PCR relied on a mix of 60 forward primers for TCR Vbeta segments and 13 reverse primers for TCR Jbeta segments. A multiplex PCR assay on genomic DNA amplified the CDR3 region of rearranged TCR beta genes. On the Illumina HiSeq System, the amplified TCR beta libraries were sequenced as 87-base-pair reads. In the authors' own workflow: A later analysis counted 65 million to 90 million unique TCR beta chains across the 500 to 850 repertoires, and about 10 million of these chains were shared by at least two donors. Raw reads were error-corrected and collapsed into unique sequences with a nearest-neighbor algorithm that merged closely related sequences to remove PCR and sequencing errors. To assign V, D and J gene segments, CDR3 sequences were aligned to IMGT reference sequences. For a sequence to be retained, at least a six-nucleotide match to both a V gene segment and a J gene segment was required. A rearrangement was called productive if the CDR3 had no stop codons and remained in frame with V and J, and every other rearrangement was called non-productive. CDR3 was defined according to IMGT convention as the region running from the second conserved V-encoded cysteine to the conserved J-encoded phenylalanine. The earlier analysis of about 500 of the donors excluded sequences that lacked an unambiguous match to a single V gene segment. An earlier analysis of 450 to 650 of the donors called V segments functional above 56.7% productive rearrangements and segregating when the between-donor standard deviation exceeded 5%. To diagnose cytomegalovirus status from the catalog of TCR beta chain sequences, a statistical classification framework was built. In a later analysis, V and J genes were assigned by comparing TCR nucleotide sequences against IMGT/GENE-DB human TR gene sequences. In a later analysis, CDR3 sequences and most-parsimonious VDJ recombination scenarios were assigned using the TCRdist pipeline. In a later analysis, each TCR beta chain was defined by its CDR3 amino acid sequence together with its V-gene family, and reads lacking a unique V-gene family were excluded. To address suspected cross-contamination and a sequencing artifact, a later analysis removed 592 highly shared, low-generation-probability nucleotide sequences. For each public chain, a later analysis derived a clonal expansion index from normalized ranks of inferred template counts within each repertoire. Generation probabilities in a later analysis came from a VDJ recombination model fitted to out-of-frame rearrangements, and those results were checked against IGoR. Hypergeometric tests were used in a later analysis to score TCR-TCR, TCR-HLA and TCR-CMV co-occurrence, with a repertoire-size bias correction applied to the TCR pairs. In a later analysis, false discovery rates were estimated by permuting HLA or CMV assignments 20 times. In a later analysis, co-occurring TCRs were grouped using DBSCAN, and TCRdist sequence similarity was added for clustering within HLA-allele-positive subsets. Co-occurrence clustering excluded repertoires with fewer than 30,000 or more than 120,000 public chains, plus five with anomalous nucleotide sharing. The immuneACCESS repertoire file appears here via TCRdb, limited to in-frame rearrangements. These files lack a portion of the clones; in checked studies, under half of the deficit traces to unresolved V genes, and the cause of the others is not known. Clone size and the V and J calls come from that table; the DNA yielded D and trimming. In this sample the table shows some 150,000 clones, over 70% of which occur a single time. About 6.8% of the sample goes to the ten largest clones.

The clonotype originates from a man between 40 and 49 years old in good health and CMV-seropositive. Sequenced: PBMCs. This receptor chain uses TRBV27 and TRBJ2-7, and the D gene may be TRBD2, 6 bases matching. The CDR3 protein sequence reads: CASSLTLGGSYEQYF. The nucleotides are TGTGCCAGCAGTTTAACCCTCGGGGGCTCCTACGAGCAGTACTTC.